The T cell receptor beta chain under discussion was sequenced for a study of T cell responses to AZD1222 COVID-19 vaccine. Regarding the study as a whole: The study sampled repertoires only after the peak T cell response. In the spike-specific TCR repertoire, nearly half reportedly target unmutated variant regions. CD4 TCRs covered the whole spike, strongest at regions 160-218 and 743-854.

This CDR3 is 17 amino acids long. Per germline, CDR1 SGHTA and CDR2 FQGNSA. V gave up 2 bases and J gave up 4 bases; unmatched junction bases: 10. Researchers grouped second doses given at about 4 or about 12 weeks into one pool. The assay was immunoSEQ multiplex PCR, and TCRdb's table has in-frame clones only and misses some. The table lists fewer than 200,000 clones, over 75% of them singletons. Remarks on this clone: Its cognate antigen is unknown.

The receptor was derived from an adult who received the AZD1222 COVID-19 vaccine. The rearrangement joins TRBV7-2 to TRBJ2-1; 8 nucleotides match TRBD2. The sample consisted of peripheral blood, taken 28 days after the second AZD1222 dose. This CDR3 reads CASSLRGELAGYNEQFF. DNA for the CDR3: TGTGCCAGCAGCTTAAGGGGGGAGCTAGCGGGTTACAATGAGCAGTTCTTC.